What follows are 8 T cell receptor beta chains derived from one specimen sequenced in a study of regulatory T cells in long-lasting Graves disease. Time point described: persistent/refractory GD, antithyroid drugs over 5 years with positive TRAb. From PBMCs, RNA was extracted and then used to make the TCR library. According to the study, TCR beta libraries were built with iRepertoire HTBI primers and CDR3-region Arm-PCR. TCRdb re-derived calls from the multiplex PCR reads in MiXCR, one entry per CDR3 protein. The data hold 300,000 or so distinct CDR3 sequences, with about 20% observed a single time. The sample here was peripheral blood mononuclear cells (PBMCs), taken when the disease was refractory, from a patient treated with antithyroid drugs. These receptors were taken from a female donor with Graves disease.

This clonotype was observed many times. The V call is TRBV7-2, the J call TRBJ1-2; 9 bases are a match to TRBD1. CDR1 is SGHTA, CDR2 FQGNSA, per germline. V dropped 4 bases and J dropped 8; count of bases not matched to a gene: 5. The CDR3 totals 13 residues. CDR3 sequence: CASSSGQGTGYTF. CDR3 nucleotide sequence: TGTGCCAGCAGCTCAGGACAGGGGACAGGCTACACCTTC.

This chain joins TRBV29-1 and TRBJ1-2; possibly TRBD1 for D (5 bases). V gave up 5 bases and J gave up 4 bases, with 17 bases separating them. From germline, CDR1 is SQVTM and CDR2 ANQGSEA. The CDR3 loop spans 14 amino acids. The CDR3 DNA is TGCAGCGTTTATCGGGAGGGGAGGGCCTATGGCTACACCTTC. Translated, it gives CSVYREGRAYGYTF.

V usage is TRBV28 and J usage is TRBJ2-7; 9 bases are shared with TRBD1. V gave up 3 bases and J gave up 3 bases; unmatched junction bases: 15. CDR3 size: 18 residues. Germline V gene sequence: CDR1 MDHEN, CDR2 SYDVKM. The CDR3 coding sequence is TGTGCCAGCAGTTTTGGGGATGCCCGGGACAGGGATTTCTACGAGCAGTACTTC. This translates into CASSFGDARDRDFYEQYF.

This clonotype was detected many times. This chain joins TRBV28 and TRBJ2-2; D call uncertain. The CDR3 extends over 11 amino acids. The germline V gene encodes CDR1 MDHEN and CDR2 SYDVKM. The germline V and J ends were trimmed by 6 bases and 7 bases, with 6 bases remaining between them. Here the CDR3 DNA reads TGTGCCAGCAGATATATCGGGGAGCTGTTTTTT. This translates into CASRYIGELFF.

This clonotype was recorded a few times. This chain joins TRBV15 and TRBJ2-7, with D unclear. The CDR3 consists of 13 residues. Germline V CDR1 and CDR2: LNHNV, YYDKDF (reference sequence). With 8 bases removed from V and 6 bases from J, the gap between germline ends came to 17 bases. CDR3 in DNA: TGTGCCACCCGCAAACCTTCTTTATCCGAGCAGTACTTC. It specifies CATRKPSLSEQYF.

In the case of this clonotype: This may be a read error, as it is one base from a much larger clone. The gene calls are TRBV6-2 or TRBV6-3 and TRBJ1-1; D unclear. The CDR3 consists of 15 residues. Germline V gene data show CDR1 as MNHEY and CDR2 as SVGEGT. The CDR3 sequence is CASSYLRGFNTGAFF. The CDR3 coding sequence is TGTGCCAGCAGTTACCTCCGCGGTTTCAACACTGGAGCTTTCTTT.

Remarks on this clonotype: Since the CDR3 does not end with the conserved phenylalanine or tryptophan, this likely comes from a read error. V usage is TRBV6-4 and J usage is TRBJ1-6; D not certain. This CDR3 comprises 13 residues. Germline V gene lookup returns CDR1 MRHNA and CDR2 SNTAGT. Trimming removed 8 bases from V and 4 bases from J, with 9 bases in between. As DNA, the CDR3 is TGTGCCAGCTCTGACGATTATAATTCACCCCTCCACTCT. This encodes CASSDDYNSPLHS.

In this sample, this clonotype turned up a few times. The rearrangement joins TRBV9 to TRBJ1-1, with 10 bases matching TRBD1. The trim removed 3 bases at V and 5 bases at J, leaving 7 bases unmatched. CDR3 length: 15 amino acids. Germline CDR1 SGDLS, CDR2 YYNGEE. CDR3 sequence: CASSAPDRGNTEAFF. The CDR3 DNA sequence: TGTGCCAGCAGCGCACCGGACAGGGGGAATACTGAAGCTTTCTTT.